These 17 T cell receptor beta chains were sequenced from one sample in a study of blood T cell repertoires in COVID-19. Sequenced by immunoSEQ multiplex PCR; TCRdb stores in-frame clones only, minus some. Of 120,000 to 150,000 clones listed, 65% to 85% were seen once; the top ten hold under 15%. Material: peripheral blood. The receptors stem from a man in his 60s with active or convalescent COVID-19.

The chain links TRBV6-5 to TRBJ1-2; D remains unclear. Germline CDR1 MNHEY, CDR2 SVGAGI. The ends were cut back, 2 bases at V and 8 bases at J, with 12 bases in the middle. The CDR3 has 13 residues. In nucleotides, the CDR3 is TGTGCCAGCAGTTACGGAGCTGGCGGGGGCTACACCTTC. Protein sequence: CASSYGAGGGYTF.

The chain joins TRBV7-9 to TRBJ1-6; TRBD1 matches at 7 bases. The CDR3 is 14 amino acids. Unmatched junction bases numbered 7, after V lost 6 bases and J lost 8 bases. Germline CDR1 reads SEHNR; CDR2 reads FQNEAQ (reference sequence). CDR3: CASSPRQGYSPLHF. The CDR3 nucleotides read TGTGCCAGCAGTCCCCGACAGGGTTATTCACCCCTCCACTTT.

The chain carries TRBV4-2 and TRBJ2-7; TRBD2 aligns across 11 bases. CDR1 and CDR2 from the germline V gene are LGHNA and YNFKEQ. V dropped 2 bases and J dropped 5; count of bases not matched to a gene: 11. The CDR3 is 17 amino acids. The chain's CDR3 is CASSQRGAGTSGHEQYF. Here the CDR3 DNA reads TGTGCCAGCAGCCAAAGGGGCGCCGGGACTAGCGGCCACGAGCAGTACTTC.

V and J are TRBV24-1 and TRBJ2-5, with a possible D match to TRBD2 (6 bases). V lost 5 bases and J lost 5, with 17 bases in between. Germline values: CDR1 KGHDR, CDR2 SFDVKD. The CDR3 sequence is 15 residues long. The CDR3 DNA reads TGTGCCACCAGTGCCCGGGGACTCGGAGGGGAGACCCAGTACTTC. Translation gives CATSARGLGGETQYF.

The V gene is TRBV6-5, the J gene TRBJ1-2, with a weak D call TRBD1 (5 bases). Deletions cut 6 bases from V and 3 bases from J, with 11 bases between. The CDR3 runs to 13 residues. CDR1 is MNHEY, CDR2 SVGAGI, per germline. As DNA, the CDR3 is TGTGCCAGCAGCCCCCGACAGTACTATGGCTACACCTTC. It translates to CASSPRQYYGYTF.

V is TRBV3-1 (or the pseudogene TRBV3-2) and J is TRBJ1-1; D gene uncertain. CDR1 is LGHDT and CDR2 is YNNKEL in the germline V gene (reference sequence). V was trimmed by 2 bases and J by 5 bases, leaving 9 bases between them. The CDR3 covers 13 residues. The CDR3 sequence is CASSQFGGTEAFF. The CDR3 nucleotides read TGTGCCAGCAGCCAATTTGGCGGGACTGAAGCTTTCTTT.

This chain joins TRBV5-1 and TRBJ1-1; 7 bases match TRBD1. This CDR3 region has 13 residues. Germline V gene data show CDR1 as SGHRS and CDR2 as YFSETQ. V was clipped by 0 bases and J by 7 bases; unmatched bases: 3. This CDR3 is CASSLAGDSEAFF. As DNA, the CDR3 is TGCGCCAGCAGCTTGGCCGGGGACAGTGAAGCTTTCTTT. Full variable domain (outside the CDR3, taken from reference TRBV5-1 and TRBJ1-1): KAGVTQTPRYLIKTRGQQVTLSCSPISGHRSVSWYQQTPGQGLQFLFEYFSETQRNKGNFPGRFSGRQFSNSRSEMNVSTLELGDSALYLCASSLAGDSEAFFGQGTRLTVV.

The V call is TRBV7-2, the J call TRBJ2-7, with 8 bases that match TRBD2. The CDR3 contains 15 residues. The trim removed 0 bases at V and 3 bases at J, leaving 4 bases unmatched. The germline CDR1 and CDR2 sequences are SGHTA and FQGNSA. CDR3 protein: CASSLAGREVYEQYF. CDR3 DNA: TGTGCCAGCAGCTTAGCAGGGCGGGAGGTCTACGAGCAGTACTTC.

The J gene is TRBJ2-7, the V gene TRBV5-5, with a possible D match to TRBD1 (6 bases). Germline V CDR1 and CDR2: SGHKS, YYEKEE (reference sequence). V lost 3 bases and J 4 bases, leaving 17 bases between the germline ends. The CDR3 covers 15 residues. CDR3 coding DNA: TGTGCCAGCAGCTGGGGGCCAGGGGAGCAGTACGAGCAGTACTTC. Its translation: CASSWGPGEQYEQYF.

The chain carries TRBV9 and TRBJ2-1, with 8 bases lining up with TRBD1. Looked up from germline, CDR1 is SGDLS and CDR2 is YYNGEE. The CDR3 runs 16 residues. V gave up 2 bases and J gave up 4 bases; unmatched junction bases: 8. CDR3 bases: TGTGCCAGCAGCGTGATGGGACAGGTGGAGTACAATGAGCAGTTCTTC. This codes for CASSVMGQVEYNEQFF.

The CDR3 DNA sequence: TGTGCCAGCAAAGAAGACAGATACAATGAGCAGTTCTTC. Translation: CASKEDRYNEQFF. The V gene is TRBV27, the J gene TRBJ2-1, with D perhaps matching TRBD1 (5 bases). The V end was cut by 7 bases, the J end by 4 bases, with 11 bases between. The CDR3 totals 13 residues. Germline loops: CDR1 MNHEY, CDR2 SMNVEV (reference sequence).

The chain uses TRBV4-3 and TRBJ2-7; 11 positions match TRBD2. The CDR3 totals 16 residues. With V trimmed by 0 bases and J by 4 bases, 5 bases remained unmatched. CDR1 is LGHNA and CDR2 is YSLEER in the germline V gene. CDR3 amino acids: CASSQDSTSGNYEQYF. The CDR3 region has the DNA TGCGCCAGCAGCCAAGATTCGACTAGCGGGAATTACGAGCAGTACTTC.

The chain joins TRBV18 to TRBJ1-2; D is unclear. V shed 2 bases and J shed 3 bases, with 13 bases lying between them. The CDR3 has 15 amino acids. Germline V CDR1 and CDR2: KGHSH, LQKENI. Written as DNA, the CDR3 is TGTGCCAGCTCACCAAGGTCGGGGATCGACTATGGCTACACCTTC. It translates to CASSPRSGIDYGYTF. The full variable domain, rest sourced from reference TRBV18 and TRBJ1-2, is NAGVMQNPRHLVRRRGQEARLRCSPMKGHSHVYWYRQLPEEGLKFMVYLQKENIIDESGMPKERFSAEFPKEGPSILRIQQVVRGDSAAYFCASSPRSGIDYGYTFGSGTRLTVV.

In this sample, this clone turned up a few times. The V call is TRBV27, the J call TRBJ2-6; D is perhaps TRBD1 (6 bases). In germline, CDR1 is MNHEY, CDR2 SMNVEV (reference sequence). The CDR3 contains 14 residues. Trimming took 8 bases from V and 3 from J, leaving 11 bases between them. The CDR3 spells CASQNRVGANVLTF. For the CDR3, the DNA is TGTGCCAGCCAAAACAGGGTTGGGGCCAACGTCCTGACTTTC.

The rearrangement joins TRBV6-1 to TRBJ2-7, with 15 bases fitting TRBD2. Germline assignment: CDR1 MNHNS and CDR2 SASEGT. Trimming at V came to 3 bases and at J to 2 bases, leaving 11 bases not matched to a gene. This CDR3 has 19 amino acids. CDR3 coding DNA: TGTGCCAGCAGTGATTTGGGACTAGCGGGAGGACCTTTTCCCTACGAGCAGTACTTC. Amino acids: CASSDLGLAGGPFPYEQYF.

The rearrangement uses TRBV29-1 and TRBJ2-7; perhaps TRBD2 as D (6 bases). CDR3 length equals 12 residues. The V and J ends lost 4 bases and 0 bases respectively, with 7 bases between them. Germline CDR1 SQVTM, CDR2 ANQGSEA. CDR3 nucleotide sequence: TGCAGCGTTGTGGACTACTCCTACGAGCAGTACTTC. Residues: CSVVDYSYEQYF.

This rearrangement joins TRBV7-2 to TRBJ1-5, with 7 bases matching TRBD1. The CDR3 spans 14 residues. With V trimmed by 5 bases and J by 4 bases, 5 bases remained unmatched. Germline V gene data show CDR1 as SGHTA and CDR2 as FQGNSA. The CDR3 is CASSVDRANQPQHF. CDR3 sequence (DNA): TGTGCCAGCAGCGTCGACAGGGCGAATCAGCCCCAGCATTTT.